This TCR beta chain was captured by sequencing in a study of blood T cell repertoires in COVID-19. On the study more broadly: Samples of COVID-19 (acute and convalescent) were obtained from the United States, Italy and Spain.

As processed by the authors: Scientists estimated how many nucleated cells there were by amplifying reference gene primers. Clones were read by immunoSEQ multiplex PCR, and TCRdb kept only the in-frame ones, dropping some. The D gene and trimming were derived from the DNA, and the V and J assignments and clone size from that table. This repertoire shows around 170,000 clones, over 80% found once; its top ten account for approximately 6.2%. The CDR3 covers 24 residues. Per germline, CDR1 LGHDT and CDR2 YNNKEL (reference sequence). V shed 3 bases, J shed 2 bases, and the junction held 28 bases outside the gene matches.

The sequenced material came from peripheral blood. This TCR was recovered from a woman aged 40 to 55 with acute or convalescent COVID-19. The V gene is TRBV3-1 (or the pseudogene TRBV3-2), the J gene TRBJ1-5; TRBD1 aligns across 10 bases. The CDR3 sequence is CASSQGRVEVAGTGDFWGNQPQHF. CDR3 nucleotide sequence: TGTGCCAGCAGCCAGGGTCGGGTAGAGGTCGCCGGGACAGGGGATTTCTGGGGCAATCAGCCCCAGCATTTT.